These T cell receptor beta chains were read from a single sample in a study of radiotherapy plus CTLA-4 blockade in lung cancer. Profiling relied on immunoSEQ multiplex PCR, and the TCRdb table lists in-frame clones only, not all of them. The table lists 90,000 to 130,000 clones, roughly 77% of them singletons. Sequencing used peripheral blood, obtained from a patient treated with radiotherapy plus ipilimumab. The receptors shown here come from a human donor with non-small cell lung cancer that progressed on radiotherapy plus ipilimumab. Some clones in this sample may be carry-over from other donors' samples. CDR3s include the opening cysteine and the closing phenylalanine or tryptophan. Fields, in order: J gene, D gene, V gene, CDR3 length, clone size, CDR3 DNA, CDR3 protein. A D gene is named only where the DNA matches it firmly. Clone size is not always given. Where it is, it says once, few, many or a class for expanded clones.

J gene: TRBJ2-5; D gene: -; V gene: TRBV11-1; CDR3 length: 16; clone size: -; CDR3 DNA: TGTGCCAGCAGCTTAGGACCAGGCTATGGCCAAGAGACCCAGTACTTC; CDR3 protein: CASSLGPGYGQETQYF
J gene: TRBJ2-1; D gene: -; V gene: TRBV7-9; CDR3 length: 18; clone size: -; CDR3 DNA: TGTGCCAGCAGCATACCCTCCGGGGAGGGGGGGCCTTACAATGAGCAGTTCTTC; CDR3 protein: CASSIPSGEGGPYNEQFF
J gene: TRBJ1-4; D gene: -; V gene: TRBV7-5; CDR3 length: 15; clone size: -; CDR3 DNA: TGTGCCAGAAGCTTTGCGACGGAGCCTAATGAAAAACTGTTTTTT; CDR3 protein: CARSFATEPNEKLFF
J gene: TRBJ1-2; D gene: -; V gene: TRBV14; CDR3 length: 12; clone size: few; CDR3 DNA: TGTGCCAGCAGCCAAGGAGGGTATGGCTACACCTTC; CDR3 protein: CASSQGGYGYTF
J gene: TRBJ1-5; D gene: TRBD1; V gene: TRBV4-3; CDR3 length: 16; clone size: -; CDR3 DNA: TGCGCCAGCAGCCAAAGGACAGGGACGGGGAATCAGCCCCAGCATTTT; CDR3 protein: CASSQRTGTGNQPQHF
J gene: TRBJ1-1; D gene: -; V gene: TRBV7-3; CDR3 length: 14; clone size: -; CDR3 DNA: TGTGCCAGCAGTATACAGACAAAGAACACTGAAGCTTTCTTT; CDR3 protein: CASSIQTKNTEAFF
J gene: TRBJ1-1; D gene: TRBD1; V gene: TRBV11-3; CDR3 length: 14; clone size: few; CDR3 DNA: TGTGCCAGCAGCTTATGGGGACAGTTAACTGAAGCTTTCTTT; CDR3 protein: CASSLWGQLTEAFF
J gene: TRBJ2-1; D gene: -; V gene: TRBV12-5; CDR3 length: 13; clone size: once; CDR3 DNA: TGTGCTAGTGGTTTTAGGTCGGACAATGAGCAGTTCTTC; CDR3 protein: CASGFRSDNEQFF
J gene: TRBJ2-4; D gene: -; V gene: TRBV4-2; CDR3 length: 13; clone size: -; CDR3 DNA: TGTGCCAGCAGCCTAAGGAGTGGCAACATTCAGTACTTC; CDR3 protein: CASSLRSGNIQYF
J gene: TRBJ2-2; D gene: -; V gene: TRBV5-1; CDR3 length: 16; clone size: once; CDR3 DNA: TGCGCCAGCAGCTCGGCACTGGCGGGGAACACCGGGGAGCTGTTTTTT; CDR3 protein: CASSSALAGNTGELFF
J gene: TRBJ1-6; D gene: -; V gene: TRBV7-3; CDR3 length: 13; clone size: few; CDR3 DNA: TGTGCCAGCAGCCAAAACTTTGTTTCACCCCTCCACTTT; CDR3 protein: CASSQNFVSPLHF
J gene: TRBJ2-1; D gene: -; V gene: TRBV5-1; CDR3 length: 15; clone size: -; CDR3 DNA: TGCGCCAGCAGCTGGGACCTTAGCTCCTACAATGAGCAGTTCTTC; CDR3 protein: CASSWDLSSYNEQFF
J gene: TRBJ2-5; D gene: -; V gene: TRBV9; CDR3 length: 12; clone size: -; CDR3 DNA: TGTGCCAGCAGTCGACTGGAAGAGACCCAGTACTTC; CDR3 protein: CASSRLEETQYF
J gene: TRBJ1-3; D gene: -; V gene: TRBV5-6; CDR3 length: 13; clone size: -; CDR3 DNA: TGTGCCAGCAGCTTTTCCGGGACAAACACCATATATTTT; CDR3 protein: CASSFSGTNTIYF
J gene: TRBJ2-7; D gene: -; V gene: TRBV6-5; CDR3 length: 13; clone size: -; CDR3 DNA: TGTGCCAGCAGTTATAACAGCGCGGCTGAGCAGTACTTC; CDR3 protein: CASSYNSAAEQYF
J gene: TRBJ2-1; D gene: -; V gene: TRBV11-2; CDR3 length: 15; clone size: -; CDR3 DNA: TGTGCCAGCAGCTTAGGACTGGCGGACTACAATGAGCAGTTCTTC; CDR3 protein: CASSLGLADYNEQFF
J gene: TRBJ1-5; D gene: TRBD1; V gene: TRBV7-2; CDR3 length: 16; clone size: -; CDR3 DNA: TGTGCCAGCAGCTTACAGGGGGGCGTCGGCAATCAGCCCCAGCATTTT; CDR3 protein: CASSLQGGVGNQPQHF
J gene: TRBJ2-3; D gene: -; V gene: TRBV7-2; CDR3 length: 14; clone size: -; CDR3 DNA: TGTGCCAGCAGCTTAGCGGGCCCCACAGATACGCAGTATTTT; CDR3 protein: CASSLAGPTDTQYF
J gene: TRBJ2-1; D gene: TRBD1; V gene: TRBV7-9; CDR3 length: 16; clone size: -; CDR3 DNA: TGTGCCAGCAGCCCCTGGGGGGACCGGGACAGGGCTGAGCAGTTCTTC; CDR3 protein: CASSPWGDRDRAEQFF
J gene: TRBJ1-1; D gene: -; V gene: TRBV27; CDR3 length: 15; clone size: -; CDR3 DNA: TGTGCCCGTAACTGCGAGCCGGCACAGAACACTGAAGCTTTCTTT; CDR3 protein: CARNCEPAQNTEAFF
J gene: TRBJ2-1; D gene: -; V gene: TRBV6-6; CDR3 length: 15; clone size: -; CDR3 DNA: TGTGCCAGCAGTTACTCTGCGGGATCATACAATGAGCAGTTCTTC; CDR3 protein: CASSYSAGSYNEQFF
J gene: TRBJ1-2; D gene: TRBD1; V gene: TRBV5-1; CDR3 length: 13; clone size: -; CDR3 DNA: TGCGCCAGCAGCTTGGGAGGGGGCAGTGGCTACACCTTC; CDR3 protein: CASSLGGGSGYTF
J gene: TRBJ2-1; D gene: -; V gene: TRBV5-1; CDR3 length: 13; clone size: -; CDR3 DNA: TGCGCCAGCAGCTTGGACAGGGACAATGAGCAGTTCTTC; CDR3 protein: CASSLDRDNEQFF
J gene: TRBJ2-7; D gene: -; V gene: TRBV7-6; CDR3 length: 14; clone size: -; CDR3 DNA: TGTGCCAGCAGCTTACTCGGATTGAGCTACGAGCAGTACTTC; CDR3 protein: CASSLLGLSYEQYF